This T cell receptor beta chain was recorded in a study of tumor-infiltrating lymphocytes in primary liver carcinoma. Study-level information: Subjects consisted of male and female patients aged 30 to 69 years.

Trimming stripped 9 bases from V and 7 bases from J, with 16 bases between. This CDR3 region has 13 residues. CDR1 is MNHNY, CDR2 SVGAGI, per germline (reference sequence). TCR beta cDNA was reverse-transcribed from about 500 ng of total RNA. The reaction used a constant-region primer and ProtoScript II reverse transcriptase. Three nested multiplex PCR rounds of slightly modified ARM-PCR generated TCR beta libraries. In the first two PCR rounds, TRBV1-TRBV30 forward primers were paired with a C-beta reverse primer, and each round lasted 10 cycles. TCRdb processed the multiplex PCR reads anew with MiXCR; each CDR3 protein has one entry. The data show about 310,000 distinct CDR3 sequences, 45% to 70% seen once. Unsorted whole blood yielded the blood RNA, and germline DNA was also extracted. Study-wide results and limits: Tumor top-250-clone fractions significantly exceeded those of blood (p = 0.039).

In the case of this clonotype: The antigen remains undetermined.

The sequence was collected from a woman in her twenties or thirties with primary liver carcinoma and hepatitis B virus infection. The chain links TRBV6-6 to TRBJ1-5; D call uncertain. The sample consisted of peripheral blood. DNA for the CDR3: TGTGCCAGTACCAGGCAGGAGGACCAGCCCCAGCATTTT. Residues: CASTRQEDQPQHF.